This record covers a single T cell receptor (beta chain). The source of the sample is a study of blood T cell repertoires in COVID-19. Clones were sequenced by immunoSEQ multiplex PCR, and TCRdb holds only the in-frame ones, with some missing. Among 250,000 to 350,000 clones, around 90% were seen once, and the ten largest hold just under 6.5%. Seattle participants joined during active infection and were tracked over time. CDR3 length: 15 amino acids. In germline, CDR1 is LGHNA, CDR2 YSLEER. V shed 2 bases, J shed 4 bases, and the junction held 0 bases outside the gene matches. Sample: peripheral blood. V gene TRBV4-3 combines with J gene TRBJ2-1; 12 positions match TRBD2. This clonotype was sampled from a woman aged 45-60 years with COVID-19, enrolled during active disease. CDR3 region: CASSQLAGGYNEQFF. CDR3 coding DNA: TGCGCCAGCAGCCAACTAGCGGGAGGGTACAATGAGCAGTTCTTC.